A selection of T cell receptor beta chains follows, all from one sample in a study of metastatic and nonmetastatic thyroid tumors. TCRdb reanalyzed the PCR reads with MiXCR. Here the sample spans 43,000 or so clones, roughly 4% being singletons. The sequenced material came from blood. The receptors here all came from a female donor with papillary thyroid cancer or a benign thyroid nodule (not recorded which). Some clones in this sample may be carry-over from other donors' samples. The CDR3 runs from the conserved cysteine through the conserved F or W. The D gene is left open where the match is weak. Not all rows give a size; the values are once, few, many and, for expanded clones, a class.

CAISEGLARTDTQYF TGTGCCATCAGTGAGGGACTAGCTCGGACAGATACGCAGTATTTT TRBV10-3 TRBD2 TRBJ2-3 many
CASSRTVTGCGYTF TGTGCCAGCTCCAGGACCGTGACAGGATGTGGCTACACCTTC TRBV6-4 - TRBJ1-2 few
CASSQDWQGYQPQHF TGCGCCAGCAGCCAAGATTGGCAGGGGTATCAGCCCCAGCATTTT TRBV4-1 - TRBJ1-5 many
CASTLAGPVFEQYF TGTGCCAGCACCCTAGCGGGTCCCGTGTTCGAGCAGTACTTC TRBV28 TRBD2 TRBJ2-7 -
CSAVNRRRGYTF TGCAGTGCTGTCAACAGGAGGAGGGGCTACACCTTC TRBV20-1 - TRBJ1-2 few
CASSTRTSGPLSPGELFF TGTGCCAGTAGTACGAGGACTAGCGGCCCCCTTTCACCCGGGGAGCTGTTTTTT TRBV19 TRBD2 TRBJ2-2 many
CASSLGPATYEQYF TGCGCCAGCAGCTTGGGGCCGGCAACCTACGAGCAGTACTTC TRBV5-1 - TRBJ2-7 many
CATSGGQGPYNEQFF TGTGCCACCAGTGGGGGACAGGGCCCTTACAATGAGCAGTTCTTC TRBV24-1 TRBD1 TRBJ2-1 few
CASSEGGTSGRNYLGDTQYF TGTGCCAGCAGTGAAGGTGGGACTAGCGGGAGGAACTATTTGGGAGATACGCAGTATTTT TRBV2 TRBD2 TRBJ2-3 many
CASRGRENTEAFF TGTGCCAGCAGGGGTCGAGAGAACACTGAAGCTTTCTTT TRBV6-1 - TRBJ1-1 many
CASRAGTGAAAFF TGCGCCAGCAGGGCCGGGACAGGGGCGGCGGCTTTCTTT TRBV5-1 TRBD1 TRBJ1-1 many
CASTTGAVGEQYF TGTGCCAGTACGACAGGGGCGGTTGGTGAGCAATACTTC TRBV27 TRBD1 TRBJ2-7 -
CASSLPGGSADTQYF TGTGCCAGCAGCCTCCCGGGAGGGAGTGCAGATACGCAGTATTTT TRBV6-2/TRBV6-3 TRBD2 TRBJ2-3 -
CSAGLAGQETQYF TGCAGTGCTGGACTAGCGGGCCAAGAGACCCAGTACTTC TRBV20-1 TRBD2 TRBJ2-5 many
CASSLVGGPSADTQYF TGTGCCAGCAGTTTGGTGGGAGGGCCTTCCGCAGATACGCAGTATTTT TRBV12-3/TRBV12-4 TRBD2 TRBJ2-3 few
CASSVVINYGYTF TGTGCCAGCAGTGTAGTGATAAACTATGGCTACACCTTC TRBV6-1 - TRBJ1-2 -
CASKGNYGYAF TGTGCCAGCAAGGGAAACTATGGCTACGCATTC TRBV25-1 - TRBJ1-2 -
CASSATGLADYNEQFF TGTGCCAGCAGTGCTACGGGACTAGCGGACTACAATGAGCAGTTCTTC TRBV2 TRBD2 TRBJ2-1 -
CSATHRLVGTDTQYF TGCAGTGCCACACACCGACTAGTCGGCACAGATACGCAGTATTTT TRBV20-1 - TRBJ2-3 many
CASRSGEIPHYEQYF TGTGCCAGCAGGAGCGGAGAAATCCCCCACTACGAGCAGTACTTC TRBV6-4 - TRBJ2-7 many
CAWRRVGVWDGYTF TGTGCCTGGAGAAGAGTGGGGGTGTGGGATGGCTACACCTTC TRBV30 - TRBJ1-2 many
CSARTSGRDYEQYF TGCAGTGCTCGGACTAGCGGGAGGGACTACGAGCAGTACTTC TRBV20-1 TRBD2 TRBJ2-7 medium-sized
CASSSPPGDGGYTF TGTGCCAGCAGCTCCCCCCCAGGGGACGGCGGCTACACCTTC TRBV5-4 - TRBJ1-2 many
CSVESLAGVGTDTQYF TGCAGCGTTGAATCACTAGCGGGAGTGGGAACAGATACGCAGTATTTT TRBV29-1 TRBD2 TRBJ2-3 many
CASSSIDTYSYEQYF TGTGCCAGCAGTTCCATTGACACTTACTCCTACGAGCAGTACTTC TRBV6-9 - TRBJ2-7 -
CASSLGGSRYEQYF TGTGCCAGCAGCTTAGGAGGGAGCCGGTACGAGCAGTACTTC TRBV7-9 - TRBJ2-7 medium-sized
CASSPGLGYEQYF TGTGCCAGCAGCCCGGGACTTGGATACGAGCAGTACTTC TRBV7-9 - TRBJ2-7 many
CATSDFGADSQETQYF TGTGCCACCAGTGATTTCGGTGCGGATTCACAAGAGACCCAGTACTTC TRBV24-1 - TRBJ2-5 many
CASSLAAGSGNGYTF TGCGCCAGCAGCTTGGCGGCCGGCTCTGGCAATGGCTACACCTTC TRBV5-1 - TRBJ1-2 many
CSVEDWRTGGTGELFF TGCAGCGTTGAAGATTGGAGGACAGGGGGTACCGGGGAGCTGTTTTTT TRBV29-1 TRBD1 TRBJ2-2 many
CAWSQLAYEQYF TGTGCCTGGAGCCAACTAGCCTACGAGCAGTACTTC TRBV30 - TRBJ2-7 many
CASSQVTGTVNEKLFF TGCGCCAGCAGCCAGGTAACCGGGACAGTCAATGAAAAACTGTTTTTT TRBV4-1 TRBD1 TRBJ1-4 -